This is a list of T cell receptor beta chains from one sample in a study of T cell changes during pregnancy in multiple sclerosis. The assay was immunoSEQ multiplex PCR, and TCRdb's table has in-frame clones only and misses some. The table has around 55,000 clones, roughly 93% seen once; the top ten hold 3% to 4.5%. The source was CD8+ T cells from peripheral blood mononuclear cells, collected in the second trimester of pregnancy. The receptors come from a female donor with multiple sclerosis, enrolled in a pregnancy study. Both conserved end residues are part of each CDR3. Clone size is stated in some rows and not others, as once, few, many or a class when expanded.

TRBJ2-3 | TRBV2 | . | CASRPGLAGVTDTQYF
TRBJ2-2 | TRBV7-9 | . | CASSPRSVNTGELFF
TRBJ2-7 | TRBV6-1 | . | CASSEASGSSYEQYF
TRBJ1-6 | TRBV19 | . | CASSTRDRARGGNSPLHF
TRBJ2-7 | TRBV9 | once | CASSVEASGSSYEQYF
TRBJ2-2 | TRBV14 | . | CASSQVGGSAGELFF
TRBJ2-7 | TRBV5-4 | once | CASRKSAGGLYEQYF
TRBJ2-1 | TRBV6-5 | . | CASSYRGYNEQFF
TRBJ2-5 | TRBV6-6 | . | CASSWVEGAEETQYF
TRBJ2-7 | TRBV13 | . | CASSLGSSSVYEQYF
TRBJ1-1 | TRBV19 | . | CASGMTGPSEAFF
TRBJ2-1 | TRBV5-4 | once | CASSLAGGYYNEQFF
TRBJ2-3 | TRBV4-1 | . | CASSQVRSRGSTDTQYF
TRBJ2-1 | TRBV19 | . | CASSLSGSGHEQFF
TRBJ2-1 | TRBV5-4 | once | CASSPYSTGGPGEQFF
TRBJ2-1 | TRBV7-9 | . | CASSSSYGTSGNEQFF
TRBJ2-7 | TRBV5-4 | . | CASSQASGRGQYEQYF
TRBJ2-5 | TRBV28 | . | CASSPVTRGRVQETQYF
TRBJ2-5 | TRBV29-1 | . | CSVEDPYSQETQYF
TRBJ2-1 | TRBV6-5 | . | CASSHDINSYNEQFF
TRBJ2-5 | TRBV7-9 | . | CASSDTNAETQYF
TRBJ2-2 | TRBV15 | once | CATSRAAGTGELFF